Each of the 2 T cell receptor beta chains below was sequenced from the same sample in a study of blood T cells in healthy people across ages. Primed by a sample-barcoded 5' primer and a J-beta primer mix, a second PCR proceeded for about 7 to 11 cycles. From the 5' RACE reads, TCRdb called clonotypes with MiXCR, one entry per CDR3 protein. Of roughly 800,000 distinct CDR3 sequences listed, roughly 60% are singletons. Sample: blood. Receptors originate from a man under 40 in good health.

The gene calls are TRBV11-2 and TRBJ2-5; D is unclear. The J call may be in error: the DNA end matches TRBJ2-7 better. Per the germline V gene, CDR1 is SGHAT and CDR2 is FQNNGV. CDR3 length equals 14 residues. CDR3 coding DNA: TGTGCCAGCAGCTTAGATCTTTTGGGGTCCGAGCAGTACTTC. This encodes CASSLDLLGSEQYF.

This clonotype was seen a few times. The V call is TRBV27, the J call TRBJ2-1; D unresolved. Near its end, the DNA agrees better with TRBJ2-7, so the J call may be wrong. The CDR3 has 13 residues. Looked up from germline, CDR1 is MNHEY and CDR2 is SMNVEV (reference sequence). The DNA for the CDR3 is TGTGCCAGCAGTTTTCTCTCCTACAATGAGCAGTACTTC. Protein sequence: CASSFLSYNEQYF.